The next 17 T cell receptor beta chains were all read from a single sample in a study of tissue T cells after allogeneic stem cell transplantation. The assay was immunoSEQ multiplex PCR, and TCRdb's table has in-frame clones only and misses some. The repertoire has roughly 2,000 clones, 64% of them found once; the top ten carry 15% to 20%. Adult allogeneic hematopoietic cell transplant recipients with steroid-refractory graft-versus-host disease were prospectively enrolled for research autopsy. Sequencing was performed on ileal tissue, taken at autopsy. These receptors came from a male patient aged 60 or older with steroid-refractory graft-versus-host disease after an allogeneic stem cell transplant. Some T cells may be provided by the graft donor.

This chain connects TRBV7-3 to TRBJ1-1; D is perhaps TRBD1 (6 bases). The CDR3 extends over 13 amino acids. Germline CDR1 SGHTA, CDR2 FQGTGA. The V and J ends lost 7 bases and 11 bases respectively, with 20 bases between them. CDR3 region: CASIPIRGHGAFF. CDR3 DNA sequence: TGTGCCAGCATCCCGATCCGGGGACATGGGGCTTTCTTT. Complete variable domain (other parts from reference TRBV7-3 and TRBJ1-1): GAGVSQTPSNKVTEKGKYVELRCDPISGHTALYWYRQSLGQGPEFLIYFQGTGAADDSGLPNDRFFAVRPEGSVSTLKIQRTERGDSAVYLCASIPIRGHGAFFGQGTRLTVV.

The chain links TRBV7-9 to TRBJ1-1, with TRBD1 matching 10 bases. The CDR3 sequence is 14 residues long. The trim removed 8 bases at V and 5 bases at J, leaving 8 bases unmatched. The germline CDR1 and CDR2 sequences are SEHNR and FQNEAQ (reference sequence). CDR3 bases: TGTGCCAGCCGGACAGGGGGGGAGAGTACTGAAGCTTTCTTT. Translated, it gives CASRTGGESTEAFF.

This clone was picked up one time. This chain joins TRBV7-8 and TRBJ2-1, with 8 bases matching TRBD2. V was clipped by 1 base and J by 3 bases; unmatched bases: 5. Germline CDR1 SGHVS, CDR2 FQNEAQ. The CDR3 loop spans 16 amino acids. CDR3 nucleotides: TGTGCCAGCAGCTTAGGCCTAGCGGGCCTCTACAATGAGCAGTTCTTC. Translation gives CASSLGLAGLYNEQFF. Looking up the rest from reference TRBV7-8 and TRBJ2-1 gives the full variable domain: GAGVSQSPRYKVAKRGQDVALRCDPISGHVSLFWYQQALGQGPEFLTYFQNEAQLDKSGLPSDRFFAERPEGSVSTLKIQRTQQEDSAVYLCASSLGLAGLYNEQFFGPGTRLTVL.

The gene calls are TRBV6-5 and TRBJ1-1, with 8 positions matching TRBD1. With V trimmed by 4 bases and J by 1 base, 2 bases remained unmatched. From germline, CDR1 is MNHEY and CDR2 SVGAGI. CDR3 length: 14 residues. The CDR3 DNA is TGTGCCAGCAGTTGGACAGGGAAGAACACTGAAGCTTTCTTT. It codes for CASSWTGKNTEAFF.

The chain has TRBV2 and TRBJ1-4; possibly TRBD1 for D (6 bases). Per the germline V gene, CDR1 is SNHLY and CDR2 is FYNNEI. The CDR3 is 14 residues long. The ends were cut back, 7 bases at V and 6 bases at J, with 15 bases in the middle. The CDR3 loop reads CASTVAGVYEKLFF. The CDR3 region has the DNA TGTGCCAGCACTGTCGCAGGGGTGTATGAAAAACTGTTTTTT.

The CDR3 bases are TGTGCCAGTAGTATTAAGGGGGCACTAGCGGGGATGGATACGCAGTATTTT. Translation: CASSIKGALAGMDTQYF. V gene TRBV19 combines with J gene TRBJ2-3; 10 positions match TRBD2. The J segment lost 6 bases and the V segment lost 3 bases, leaving 12 bases of the junction unmatched. Germline loops: CDR1 LNHDA, CDR2 SQIVND (reference sequence). This CDR3 contains 17 residues. Full variable domain (remainder filled in from reference TRBV19 and TRBJ2-3): DGGITQSPKYLFRKEGQNVTLSCEQNLNHDAMYWYRQDPGQGLRLIYYSQIVNDFQKGDIAEGYSVSREKKESFPLTVTSAQKNPTAFYLCASSIKGALAGMDTQYFGPGTRLTVL.

This clone came up once. V gene TRBV19 combines with J gene TRBJ2-4; TRBD1 might be the D (6 bases). The germline V gene has CDR1 LNHDA and CDR2 SQIVND (reference sequence). Trimming took 6 bases from V and 1 from J, leaving 10 bases between them. The CDR3 consists of 14 residues. The chain's CDR3 is CASSRGAAKNIQYF. In DNA form, the CDR3 reads TGTGCCAGTAGCAGGGGAGCGGCCAAAAACATTCAGTACTTC. Combining the CDR3 with reference TRBV19 and TRBJ2-4 gives the whole variable domain DGGITQSPKYLFRKEGQNVTLSCEQNLNHDAMYWYRQDPGQGLRLIYYSQIVNDFQKGDIAEGYSVSREKKESFPLTVTSAQKNPTAFYLCASSRGAAKNIQYFGAGTRLSVL.

CDR3 sequence: CASREIAGGVKLTEAFF. CDR3 coding DNA: TGTGCCAGTAGAGAAATCGCAGGGGGCGTCAAACTCACTGAAGCTTTCTTT. The J gene is TRBJ1-1, the V gene TRBV19; TRBD1 agrees at 8 bases. Germline CDR1 is LNHDA and CDR2 is SQIVND (reference sequence). V shed 6 bases, J shed 4 bases, and the junction held 16 bases outside the gene matches. The CDR3 is made up of 17 amino acids.

The rearrangement links TRBV2 to TRBJ1-2, with unresolved D. Germline values: CDR1 SNHLY, CDR2 FYNNEI. This CDR3 has 11 residues. V was cut by 1 base and J by 8 bases, with 5 bases left in between. The CDR3 nucleotides are TGTGCCAGCAGTGAAGGGTGGGGCTACACCTTC. This translates into CASSEGWGYTF. The entire variable domain, with the rest obtained from reference TRBV2 and TRBJ1-2, is as follows: EPEVTQTPSHQVTQMGQEVILRCVPISNHLYFYWYRQILGQKVEFLVSFYNNEISEKSEIFDDQFSVERPDGSNFTLKIRSTKLEDSAMYFCASSEGWGYTFGSGTRLTVV.

V usage is TRBV9 and J usage is TRBJ1-1; 7 bases line up with TRBD1. The CDR3 is 14 amino acids. V was pared by 0 bases and J by 1 base, with 0 bases of the junction left unmatched. The germline V gene has CDR1 SGDLS and CDR2 YYNGEE. CDR3 bases: TGTGCCAGCAGCGTAGAGGGGGCGAACACTGAAGCTTTCTTT. This codes for CASSVEGANTEAFF.

The V gene is TRBV2, the J gene TRBJ1-5; D perhaps matches TRBD1 (5 bases). This CDR3 comprises 13 residues. The germline gives CDR1 SNHLY, CDR2 FYNNEI. Between the trimmed V and J ends, which lost 7 bases and 3 bases, there was a span of 10 bases. The CDR3 loop reads CASIGGLNQPQHF. The CDR3 region has the DNA TGTGCCAGCATCGGGGGACTCAATCAGCCCCAGCATTTT. Together with reference TRBV2 and TRBJ1-5, the CDR3 gives the full variable domain: EPEVTQTPSHQVTQMGQEVILRCVPISNHLYFYWYRQILGQKVEFLVSFYNNEISEKSEIFDDQFSVERPDGSNFTLKIRSTKLEDSAMYFCASIGGLNQPQHFGDGTRLSIL.

The V gene is TRBV7-2, the J gene TRBJ1-2, with 8 bases identical to TRBD1. V shed 5 bases and J 5 bases; nucleotides not matched to a gene: 7. Germline assignment: CDR1 SGHTA and CDR2 FQGNSA. The CDR3 loop spans 14 amino acids. The CDR3 protein is CASSMQGADYGYTF. CDR3 DNA: TGTGCCAGCAGCATGCAGGGGGCGGATTATGGCTACACCTTC.

The chain links TRBV12-3 or TRBV12-4 to TRBJ2-7, with TRBD1 as a possible D gene (6 bases). Trimming shortened V by 6 bases and J by 5 bases, and 11 bases separated the two germline ends. The CDR3 spans 12 residues. CDR3 residues: CASSLRGHEQYF. Here the CDR3 DNA reads TGTGCCAGCAGCCTCAGGGGCCACGAGCAGTACTTC.

This rearrangement joins TRBV5-4 to TRBJ2-2; 9 nucleotides align to TRBD2. Germline trimming cut 1 base from V and 6 bases from J; bases unmatched to any gene: 7. Germline values: CDR1 SGHNT, CDR2 YYREEE (reference sequence). This CDR3 is built from 16 residues. The chain's CDR3 is CASSLSAGGPPGELFF. In DNA, the CDR3 is TGTGCCAGCAGCTTGAGTGCGGGGGGGCCCCCCGGGGAGCTGTTTTTT. The full variable domain, completed using reference TRBV5-4 and TRBJ2-2, is ETGVTQSPTHLIKTRGQQVTLRCSSQSGHNTVSWYQQALGQGPQFIFQYYREEENGRGNFPPRFSGLQFPNYSSELNVNALELDDSALYLCASSLSAGGPPGELFFGEGSRLTVL.

This clone occurred a few times. This chain joins TRBV7-9 and TRBJ2-1; D not resolved. The CDR3 sequence is 13 residues long. Germline CDR1 and CDR2: SEHNR and FQNEAQ (reference sequence). Trimming left V 1 base short and J 4 bases short, with 5 bases between. CDR3 sequence: CASSLEIYNEQFF. The CDR3, as DNA: TGTGCCAGCAGCTTAGAAATATACAATGAGCAGTTCTTC. Full variable domain (outside the CDR3, taken from reference TRBV7-9 and TRBJ2-1): DTGVSQNPRHKITKRGQNVTFRCDPISEHNRLYWYRQTLGQGPEFLTYFQNEAQLEKSRLLSDRFSAERPKGSFSTLEIQRTEQGDSAMYLCASSLEIYNEQFFGPGTRLTVL.

V gene TRBV5-1 combines with J gene TRBJ2-2, with D perhaps TRBD1 (6 bases). CDR3 size: 13 residues. V was pared by 2 bases and J by 8 bases, with 10 bases between. CDR1 is SGHRS, CDR2 YFSETQ, per germline. CDR3 protein: CASSFGQPGELFF. The CDR3 nucleotides read TGCGCCAGCAGCTTCGGACAGCCGGGGGAGCTGTTTTTT.

The chain joins TRBV9 to TRBJ2-1; TRBD2 is a possible D gene (6 bases). The V and J ends lost 2 bases and 1 base respectively, with 10 bases between them. CDR3 length: 15 amino acids. Germline V gives CDR1 SGDLS, CDR2 YYNGEE. Here the CDR3 DNA reads TGTGCCAGCAGCGTTAGCGGTTTTTCCTACAATGAGCAGTTCTTC. Protein product: CASSVSGFSYNEQFF. The full variable domain, in which reference TRBV9 and TRBJ2-1 provide the parts outside the CDR3, is DSGVTQTPKHLITATGQRVTLRCSPRSGDLSVYWYQQSLDQGLQFLIQYYNGEERAKGNILERFSAQQFPDLHSELNLSSLELGDSALYFCASSVSGFSYNEQFFGPGTRLTVL.